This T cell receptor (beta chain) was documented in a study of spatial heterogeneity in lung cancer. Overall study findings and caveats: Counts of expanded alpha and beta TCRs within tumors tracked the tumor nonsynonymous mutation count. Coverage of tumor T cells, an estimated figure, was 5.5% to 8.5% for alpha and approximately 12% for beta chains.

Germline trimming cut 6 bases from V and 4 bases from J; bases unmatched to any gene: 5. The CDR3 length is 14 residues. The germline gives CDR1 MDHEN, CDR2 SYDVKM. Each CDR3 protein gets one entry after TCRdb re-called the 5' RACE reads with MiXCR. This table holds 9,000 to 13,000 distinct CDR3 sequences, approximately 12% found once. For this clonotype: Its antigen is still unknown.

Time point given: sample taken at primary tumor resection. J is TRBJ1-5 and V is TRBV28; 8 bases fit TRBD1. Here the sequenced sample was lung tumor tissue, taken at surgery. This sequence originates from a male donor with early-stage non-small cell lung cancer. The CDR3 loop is CASRGQVRNQPQHF. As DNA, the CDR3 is TGTGCCAGCAGGGGACAGGTTCGGAATCAGCCCCAGCATTTT.